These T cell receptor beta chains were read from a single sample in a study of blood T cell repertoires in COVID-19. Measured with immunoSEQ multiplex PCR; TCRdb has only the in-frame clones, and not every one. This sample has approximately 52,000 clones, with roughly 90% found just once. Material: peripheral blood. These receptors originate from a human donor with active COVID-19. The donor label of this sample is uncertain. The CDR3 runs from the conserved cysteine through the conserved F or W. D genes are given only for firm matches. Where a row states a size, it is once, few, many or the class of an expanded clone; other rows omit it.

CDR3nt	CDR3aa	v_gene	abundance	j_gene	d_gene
TGCAGTGCTAGAAAGAGAGATACGCAGTATTTT	CSARKRDTQYF	TRBV20-1	NA	TRBJ2-3	NA
TGTGCCAGCAGCTCGACAGGATGGAATGAGCAGTTCTTC	CASSSTGWNEQFF	TRBV5-6	NA	TRBJ2-1	NA
TGTGCCAGCAGCCGGAAGCGGGTGGCATCCTACGAGCAGTACTTC	CASSRKRVASYEQYF	TRBV3-1/TRBV3-2	NA	TRBJ2-7	NA
TGTGCCTGGAGTGTTTTGGGCAGGCAGTACTTC	CAWSVLGRQYF	TRBV30	NA	TRBJ2-7	NA
TGTGCCATCAGTGAAGGGGGGGGAAAATATGGCTACACCTTC	CAISEGGGKYGYTF	TRBV10-3	NA	TRBJ1-2	NA
TGTGCCACCCGGAGCGGTTCCTACAATGAGCAGTTCTTC	CATRSGSYNEQFF	TRBV2	NA	TRBJ2-1	NA
TGTGCCACCAGCAGGGAGTATTCACCCCTCCACTTT	CATSREYSPLHF	TRBV15	NA	TRBJ1-6	NA
TGTGCCAGCAGCTGGGACAGGGGGCGATCGTACGAGCAGTACTTC	CASSWDRGRSYEQYF	TRBV5-6	NA	TRBJ2-7	TRBD1
TGTGCCAGCAGCTCCGACAGGGAATCTGGAAACACCATATATTTT	CASSSDRESGNTIYF	TRBV7-9	few	TRBJ1-3	TRBD1
TGTGCCAGTAGCCTTTCGGGACTAGTCTACGAGCAGTACTTC	CASSLSGLVYEQYF	TRBV19	NA	TRBJ2-7	TRBD2
TGTGCCACCAGTGATCCAGACGGGGAGCGGGGGCAGTTCTTC	CATSDPDGERGQFF	TRBV24-1	NA	TRBJ2-1	TRBD2
TGTGCCAGCAGCCCTAGGCGGACAGGAGAAGAGACCCAGTACTTC	CASSPRRTGEETQYF	TRBV27	NA	TRBJ2-5	TRBD1
TGTGCCAGCAGCCTCGGACAGAAGTACGAGCAGTACTTC	CASSLGQKYEQYF	TRBV27	NA	TRBJ2-7	NA
TGTGCCAGCAGCTTATTGGTAGCGGGAGGGCCGGAGACCCAGTACTTC	CASSLLVAGGPETQYF	TRBV13	NA	TRBJ2-5	TRBD2
TGTGCCAGCGGGACAGTGGGGGAGCAGTTCTTC	CASGTVGEQFF	TRBV27	NA	TRBJ2-1	TRBD1
TGTGCAAGTCGCTCGGCCCGGAGGGGCTTCACCGGGGAGCTGTTTTTT	CASRSARRGFTGELFF	TRBV12-2	few	TRBJ2-2	NA
TGTGCCAGCAGTCAACGAACTCGGGAGCAGTACTTC	CASSQRTREQYF	TRBV6-6	NA	TRBJ2-7	NA
TGTGCCAGCAGCTACCAACCAACTAGCGGGGTCCCCCGCTACAATGAGCAGTTCTTC	CASSYQPTSGVPRYNEQFF	TRBV7-2	once	TRBJ2-1	TRBD2
TGTGCCAGCAGTTCAGTCAATCAGCCCCAGCATTTT	CASSSVNQPQHF	TRBV27	few	TRBJ1-5	NA
TGTGCCAGCAGCGTAGGAGGGAACTACGAGCAGTACTTC	CASSVGGNYEQYF	TRBV9	NA	TRBJ2-7	NA
TGTGCCAGGCCGGGCAGGGGCTACGAGCAGTACTTC	CARPGRGYEQYF	TRBV5-3	NA	TRBJ2-7	NA
TGTGCCAGCTCACCCGGCAGGGTCAACAATCAGCCCCAGCATTTT	CASSPGRVNNQPQHF	TRBV18	NA	TRBJ1-5	NA
TGTGCCAGCAGCTTGGTCGCGTCCCTATCCCACGAGCAGTACTTC	CASSLVASLSHEQYF	TRBV5-4	NA	TRBJ2-7	NA
TGTGCCAGTAGTCACAGGGGGGATTCACCCCTCCACTTT	CASSHRGDSPLHF	TRBV19	NA	TRBJ1-6	TRBD1
TGTGCCAGCAGCTTGAGTGGTCTTTCCTACAATGAGCAGTTCTTC	CASSLSGLSYNEQFF	TRBV7-3	NA	TRBJ2-1	NA
TGTGCCAGCAGCTTAGGAGTAACCGGGACTAGCGAGCAGTTCTTC	CASSLGVTGTSEQFF	TRBV7-3	NA	TRBJ2-1	TRBD2
TGTGCCAGCAGTGGGCAGAGCAATCAGCCCCAGCATTTT	CASSGQSNQPQHF	TRBV6-6	NA	TRBJ1-5	NA
TGTGCCAGTAGTAGGGACAGTGTATACACTGAAGCTTTCTTT	CASSRDSVYTEAFF	TRBV19	once	TRBJ1-1	TRBD1
TGCGCCAGCAGCTTGGCCGGAGTCAGGGCGAACACCGGGGAGCTGTTTTTT	CASSLAGVRANTGELFF	TRBV5-1	NA	TRBJ2-2	NA
TGTGCCAGCAGTTACTCTAGGGGCCCCAAGGCTGAAGCTTTCTTT	CASSYSRGPKAEAFF	TRBV6-2/TRBV6-3	NA	TRBJ1-1	NA
TGCGCCAGCAAGGGGGTTTCCTACAATGAGCAGTTCTTC	CASKGVSYNEQFF	TRBV5-1	NA	TRBJ2-1	NA
TGTGCCAGCAAGGACAACGGCTACTACAATGAGCAGTTCTTC	CASKDNGYYNEQFF	TRBV2	NA	TRBJ2-1	NA
TGCGCCAGCAGCCAGGGTTATCAAGAGACCCAGTACTTC	CASSQGYQETQYF	TRBV5-1	NA	TRBJ2-5	NA
TGCGCCAGCAGCCAAGATTGGGCTAATAACTATGGCTACACCTTC	CASSQDWANNYGYTF	TRBV4-3	NA	TRBJ1-2	NA
TGTGCCAGCAGTTTACCCAGGGTACGAGACACCGGGGAGCTGTTTTTT	CASSLPRVRDTGELFF	TRBV28	NA	TRBJ2-2	NA
TGTGCCAGCAGTTGGGGCGCAGGTGGCTACACCTTC	CASSWGAGGYTF	TRBV6-5	NA	TRBJ1-2	NA
TGTGCCAGCACCGCGGACAGGGCACGGAATGAAGCTTTCTTT	CASTADRARNEAFF	TRBV28	NA	TRBJ1-1	TRBD1
TGTGCCAGCAGCGCCCTCCGGCTAGAGGGAGAGACCCAGTACTTC	CASSALRLEGETQYF	TRBV7-9	NA	TRBJ2-5	NA
TGCGCCAGCAGCTTGGGGGACAGGGCATATGAAAAACTGTTTTTT	CASSLGDRAYEKLFF	TRBV5-1	NA	TRBJ1-4	TRBD1
TGTGCCAGCAGCTCCGGGACTAGCGGCTACAATGAGCAGTTCTTC	CASSSGTSGYNEQFF	TRBV27	NA	TRBJ2-1	TRBD2
TGTGCCAGCAGGGGTCCGAGACAGGGGGCCGACGGGGAGCTGTTTTTT	CASRGPRQGADGELFF	TRBV5-4	once	TRBJ2-2	TRBD1
TGTGCCAGCAGTTCGCCCGCCACAGGGCACACCGGGGAGCTGTTTTTT	CASSSPATGHTGELFF	TRBV27	NA	TRBJ2-2	NA
TGTGCCAGCAGTGGGAGCTCTGGAAACACCATATATTTT	CASSGSSGNTIYF	TRBV6-2/TRBV6-3	few	TRBJ1-3	NA
TGTGCCAGCGCCTTAAGAGCAGGGGAAAGAACTGAAGCTTTCTTT	CASALRAGERTEAFF	TRBV7-2	once	TRBJ1-1	NA
TGCGCCAGCAGCTTGTTGAGGGCCTCCTACAATGAGCAGTTCTTC	CASSLLRASYNEQFF	TRBV5-1	NA	TRBJ2-1	NA
TGTGCCAGCAGCGAGGCCCCACAGGGCGCAGATACGCAGTATTTT	CASSEAPQGADTQYF	TRBV6-4	NA	TRBJ2-3	NA